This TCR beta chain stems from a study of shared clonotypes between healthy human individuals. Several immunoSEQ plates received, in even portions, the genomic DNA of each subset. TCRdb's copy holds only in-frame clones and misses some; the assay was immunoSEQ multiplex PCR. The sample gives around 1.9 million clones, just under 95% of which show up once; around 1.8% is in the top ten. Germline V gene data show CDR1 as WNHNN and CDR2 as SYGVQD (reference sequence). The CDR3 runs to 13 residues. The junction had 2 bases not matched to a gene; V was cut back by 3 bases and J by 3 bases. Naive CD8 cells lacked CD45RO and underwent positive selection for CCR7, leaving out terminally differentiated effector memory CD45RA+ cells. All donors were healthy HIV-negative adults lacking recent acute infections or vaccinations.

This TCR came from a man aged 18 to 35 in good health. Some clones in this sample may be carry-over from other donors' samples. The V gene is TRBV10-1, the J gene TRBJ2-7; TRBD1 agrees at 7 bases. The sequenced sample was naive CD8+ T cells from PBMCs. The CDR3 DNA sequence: TGCGCCAGCAGTGATCCAGGGGGCTACGAGCAGTACTTC. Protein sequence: CASSDPGGYEQYF.